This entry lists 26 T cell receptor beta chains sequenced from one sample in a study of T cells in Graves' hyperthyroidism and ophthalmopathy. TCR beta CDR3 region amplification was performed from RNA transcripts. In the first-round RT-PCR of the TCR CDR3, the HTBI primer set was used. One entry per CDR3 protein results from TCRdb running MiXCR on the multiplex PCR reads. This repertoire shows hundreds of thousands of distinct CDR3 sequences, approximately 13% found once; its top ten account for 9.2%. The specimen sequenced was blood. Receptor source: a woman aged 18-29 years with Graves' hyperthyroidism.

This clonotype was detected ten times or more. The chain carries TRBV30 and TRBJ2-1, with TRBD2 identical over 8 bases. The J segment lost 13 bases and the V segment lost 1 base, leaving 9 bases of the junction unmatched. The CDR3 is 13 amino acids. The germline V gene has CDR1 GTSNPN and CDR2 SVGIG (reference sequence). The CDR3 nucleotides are TGTGCCTGGAGTGAGGAGGGTTGGACTAGCCAGTTCTTC. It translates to CAWSEEGWTSQFF.

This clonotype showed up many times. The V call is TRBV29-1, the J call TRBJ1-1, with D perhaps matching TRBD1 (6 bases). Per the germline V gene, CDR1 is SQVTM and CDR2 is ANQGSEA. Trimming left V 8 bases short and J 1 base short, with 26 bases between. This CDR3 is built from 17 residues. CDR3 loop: CSTSGTRVVDANTEAFF. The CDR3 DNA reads TGCAGCACCTCCGGGACAAGGGTTGTGGATGCGAACACTGAAGCTTTCTTT.

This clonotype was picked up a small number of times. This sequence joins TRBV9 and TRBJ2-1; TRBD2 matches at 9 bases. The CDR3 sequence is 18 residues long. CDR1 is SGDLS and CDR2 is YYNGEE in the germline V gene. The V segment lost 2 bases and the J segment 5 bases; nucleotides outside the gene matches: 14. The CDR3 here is CASSVGRRGGFEDNEQFF. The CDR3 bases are TGTGCCAGCAGCGTGGGGAGGCGGGGGGGCTTTGAGGACAATGAGCAGTTCTTC.

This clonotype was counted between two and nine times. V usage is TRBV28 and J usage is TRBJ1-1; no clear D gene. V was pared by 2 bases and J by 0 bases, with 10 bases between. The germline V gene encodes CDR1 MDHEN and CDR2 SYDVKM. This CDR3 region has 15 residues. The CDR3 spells CASSLGGVMNTEAFF. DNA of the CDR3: TGTGCCAGCAGTTTAGGTGGGGTTATGAACACTGAAGCTTTCTTT.

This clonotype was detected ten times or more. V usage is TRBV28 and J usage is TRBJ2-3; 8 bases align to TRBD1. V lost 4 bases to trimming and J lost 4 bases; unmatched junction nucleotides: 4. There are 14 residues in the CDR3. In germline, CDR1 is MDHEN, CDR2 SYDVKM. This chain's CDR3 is CASSSTGGADTQYF. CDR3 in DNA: TGTGCCAGCAGTTCAACAGGGGGTGCAGATACGCAGTATTTT.

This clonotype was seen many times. The CDR3: CASSGTSGRTWDLDTQYF. CDR3 coding DNA: TGTGCCAGCAGCGGGACTAGCGGGAGGACATGGGATTTAGATACGCAGTATTTT. The chain couples TRBV7-3 to TRBJ2-3; 15 bases agree with TRBD2. Germline-derived CDR1 and CDR2 are SGHTA and FQGTGA. The CDR3 contains 18 residues. Losses at the gene ends were 5 bases for V and 5 bases for J; bases not matched to a gene: 11.

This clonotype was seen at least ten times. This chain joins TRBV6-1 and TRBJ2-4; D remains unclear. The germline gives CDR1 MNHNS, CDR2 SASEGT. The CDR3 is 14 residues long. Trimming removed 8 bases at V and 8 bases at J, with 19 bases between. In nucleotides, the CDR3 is TGTGCCAGCGTGGGGTCTGGGGTCGGGCACATTCAGTACTTC. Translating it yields CASVGSGVGHIQYF.

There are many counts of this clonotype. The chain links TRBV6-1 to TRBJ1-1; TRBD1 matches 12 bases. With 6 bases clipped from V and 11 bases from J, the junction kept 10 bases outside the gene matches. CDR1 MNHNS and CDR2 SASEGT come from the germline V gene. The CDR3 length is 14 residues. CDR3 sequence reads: CASSTGTGGMFAFF. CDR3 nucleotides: TGTGCCAGCAGCACCGGGACAGGGGGCATGTTTGCTTTCTTT.

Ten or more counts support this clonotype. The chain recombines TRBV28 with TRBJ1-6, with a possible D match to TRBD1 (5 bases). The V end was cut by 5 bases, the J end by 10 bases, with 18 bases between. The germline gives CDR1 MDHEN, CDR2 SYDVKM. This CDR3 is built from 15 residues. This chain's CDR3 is CASSQARGLTSPLHF. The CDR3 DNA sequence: TGTGCCAGCAGTCAAGCACGGGGACTGACATCACCCCTCCACTTT.

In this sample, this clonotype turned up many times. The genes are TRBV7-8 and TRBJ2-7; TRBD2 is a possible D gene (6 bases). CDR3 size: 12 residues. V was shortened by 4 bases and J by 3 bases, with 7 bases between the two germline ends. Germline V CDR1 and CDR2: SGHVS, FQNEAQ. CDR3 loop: CASSSGLYEQYF. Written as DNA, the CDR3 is TGTGCCAGCAGCTCGGGACTCTACGAGCAGTACTTC.

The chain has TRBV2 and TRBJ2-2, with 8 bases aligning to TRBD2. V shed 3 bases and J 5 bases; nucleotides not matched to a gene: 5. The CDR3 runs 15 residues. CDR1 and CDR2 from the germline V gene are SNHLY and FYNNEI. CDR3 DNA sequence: TGTGCCAGCAGTGATGGGCGGGGGGCGACCGGGGAGCTGTTTTTT. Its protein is CASSDGRGATGELFF.

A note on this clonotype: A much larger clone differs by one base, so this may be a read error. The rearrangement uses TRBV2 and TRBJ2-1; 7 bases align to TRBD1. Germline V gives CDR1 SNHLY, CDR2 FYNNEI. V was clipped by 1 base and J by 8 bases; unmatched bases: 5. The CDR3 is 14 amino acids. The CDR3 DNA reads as TGTGCCAGCAGTGAAGTGAGGGGGCCCCATGAGCAGTTCTTC. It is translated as CASSEVRGPHEQFF. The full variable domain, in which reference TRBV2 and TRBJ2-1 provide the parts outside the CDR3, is EPEVTQTPSHQVTQMGQEVILRCVPISNHLYFYWYRQILGQKVEFLVSFYNNEISEKSEIFDDQFSVERPDGSNFTLKIRSTKLEDSAMYFCASSEVRGPHEQFFGPGTRLTVL.

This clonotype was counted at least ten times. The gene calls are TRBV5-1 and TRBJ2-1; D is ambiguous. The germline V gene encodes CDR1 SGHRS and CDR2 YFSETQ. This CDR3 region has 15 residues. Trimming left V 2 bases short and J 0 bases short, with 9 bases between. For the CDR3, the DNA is TGCGCCAGCAGCTTTCAGCCCAGCTCCTACAATGAGCAGTTCTTC. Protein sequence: CASSFQPSSYNEQFF.

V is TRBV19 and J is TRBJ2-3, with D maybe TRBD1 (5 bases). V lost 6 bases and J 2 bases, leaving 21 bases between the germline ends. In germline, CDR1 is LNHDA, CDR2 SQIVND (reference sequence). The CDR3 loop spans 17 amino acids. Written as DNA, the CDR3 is TGTGCCAGTAGCCAAGGGAACCAGGGATTCCTCACAGATACGCAGTATTTT. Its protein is CASSQGNQGFLTDTQYF. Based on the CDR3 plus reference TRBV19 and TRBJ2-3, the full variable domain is DGGITQSPKYLFRKEGQNVTLSCEQNLNHDAMYWYRQDPGQGLRLIYYSQIVNDFQKGDIAEGYSVSREKKESFPLTVTSAQKNPTAFYLCASSQGNQGFLTDTQYFGPGTRLTVL.

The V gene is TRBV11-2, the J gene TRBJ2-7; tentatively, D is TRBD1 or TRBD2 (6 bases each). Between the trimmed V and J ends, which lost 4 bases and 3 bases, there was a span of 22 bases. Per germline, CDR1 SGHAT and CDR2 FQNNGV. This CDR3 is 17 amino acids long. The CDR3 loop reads CASSWDSTGFRHYEQYF. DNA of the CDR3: TGTGCCAGCAGCTGGGACTCAACAGGGTTCCGTCACTACGAGCAGTACTTC.

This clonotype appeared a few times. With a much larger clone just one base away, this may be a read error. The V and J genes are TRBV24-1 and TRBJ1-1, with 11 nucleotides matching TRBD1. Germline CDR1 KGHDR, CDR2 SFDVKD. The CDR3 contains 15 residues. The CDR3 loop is CVTSEGQGEHTEAFF. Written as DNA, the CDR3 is TGTGTCACCAGTGAGGGACAGGGGGAACACACTGAAGCTTTCTTT.

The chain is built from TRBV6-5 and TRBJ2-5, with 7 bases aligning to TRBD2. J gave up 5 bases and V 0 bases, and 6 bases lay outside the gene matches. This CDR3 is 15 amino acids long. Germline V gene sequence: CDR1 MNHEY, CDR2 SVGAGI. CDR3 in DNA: TGTGCCAGCAGTTACTCCCCTAGCGGACGGGAGACCCAGTACTTC. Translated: CASSYSPSGRETQYF.

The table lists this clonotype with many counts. For the CDR3, the DNA is TGTGCCTGGAGTGTCGGGCGGGAAGACCAAGAGACCCAGTACTTC. This gives the protein CAWSVGREDQETQYF. The genes are TRBV30 and TRBJ2-5; a possible D gene is TRBD2 (6 bases). In germline, CDR1 is GTSNPN, CDR2 SVGIG (reference sequence). The CDR3 spans 15 residues. Trimming pared 0 bases from V and 0 bases from J, leaving 11 bases between. Based on the CDR3 plus reference TRBV30 and TRBJ2-5, the full variable domain is SQTIHQWPATLVQPVGSPLSLECTVEGTSNPNLYWYRQAAGRGLQLLFYSVGIGQISSEVPQNLSASRPQDRQFILSSKKLLLSDSGFYLCAWSVGREDQETQYFGPGTRLLVL.

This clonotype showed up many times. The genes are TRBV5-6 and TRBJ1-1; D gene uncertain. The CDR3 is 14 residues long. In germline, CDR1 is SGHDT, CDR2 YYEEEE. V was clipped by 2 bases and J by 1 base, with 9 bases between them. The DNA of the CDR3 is TGTGCCAGCAGCTTCGAACAGACGAACACTGAAGCTTTCTTT. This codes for CASSFEQTNTEAFF.

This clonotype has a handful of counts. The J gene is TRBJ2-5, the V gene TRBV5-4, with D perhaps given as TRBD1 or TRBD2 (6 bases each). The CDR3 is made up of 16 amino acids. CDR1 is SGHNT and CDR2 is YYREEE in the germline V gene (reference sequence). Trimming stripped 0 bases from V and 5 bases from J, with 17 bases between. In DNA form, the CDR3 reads TGTGCCAGCAGCTTGGCGTCAGGGGAAGGAGGGGAGACCCAGTACTTC. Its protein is CASSLASGEGGETQYF.

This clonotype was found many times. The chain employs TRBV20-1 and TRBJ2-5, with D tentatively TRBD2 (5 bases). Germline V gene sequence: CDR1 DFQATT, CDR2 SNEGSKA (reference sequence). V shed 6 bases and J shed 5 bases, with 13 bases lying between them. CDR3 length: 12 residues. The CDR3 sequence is CSAMKEGETQYF. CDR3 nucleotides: TGCAGTGCGATGAAAGAGGGCGAGACCCAGTACTTC.

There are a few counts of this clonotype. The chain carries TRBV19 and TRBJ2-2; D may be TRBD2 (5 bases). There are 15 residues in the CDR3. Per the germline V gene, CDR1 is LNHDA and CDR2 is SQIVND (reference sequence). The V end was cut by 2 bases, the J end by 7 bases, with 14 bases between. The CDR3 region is CASSITGVWGGELFF. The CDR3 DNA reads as TGTGCCAGTAGTATAACCGGGGTTTGGGGCGGGGAGCTGTTTTTT.

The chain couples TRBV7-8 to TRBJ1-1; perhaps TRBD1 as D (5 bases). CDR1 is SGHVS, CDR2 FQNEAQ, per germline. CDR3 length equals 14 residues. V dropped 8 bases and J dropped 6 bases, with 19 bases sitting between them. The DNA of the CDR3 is TGTGCCAGCGTCGAACAGGAGTTGAGCTCTGAAGCTTTCTTT. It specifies CASVEQELSSEAFF.

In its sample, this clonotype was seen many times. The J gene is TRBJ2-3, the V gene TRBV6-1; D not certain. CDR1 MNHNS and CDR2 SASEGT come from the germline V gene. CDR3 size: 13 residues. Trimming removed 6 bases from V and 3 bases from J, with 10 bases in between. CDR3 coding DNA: TGTGCCAGCAGGGAGTTAGCTACAGATACGCAGTATTTT. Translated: CASRELATDTQYF.

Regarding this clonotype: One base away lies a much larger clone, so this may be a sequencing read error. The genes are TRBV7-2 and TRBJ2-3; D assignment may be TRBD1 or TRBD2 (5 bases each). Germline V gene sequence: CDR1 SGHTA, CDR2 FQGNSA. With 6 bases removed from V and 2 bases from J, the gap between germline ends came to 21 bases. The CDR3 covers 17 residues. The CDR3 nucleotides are TGTGCCAGCAGTGGACACTCACGGGATACAGACACAGATACGCAGTATTTT. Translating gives CASSGHSRDTDTDTQYF.

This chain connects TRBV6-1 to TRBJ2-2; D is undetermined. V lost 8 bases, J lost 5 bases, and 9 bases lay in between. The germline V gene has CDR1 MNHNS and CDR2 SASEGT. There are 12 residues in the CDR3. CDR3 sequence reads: CASGFRTGELFF. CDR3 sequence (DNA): TGTGCCAGCGGCTTCAGAACCGGGGAGCTGTTTTTT.